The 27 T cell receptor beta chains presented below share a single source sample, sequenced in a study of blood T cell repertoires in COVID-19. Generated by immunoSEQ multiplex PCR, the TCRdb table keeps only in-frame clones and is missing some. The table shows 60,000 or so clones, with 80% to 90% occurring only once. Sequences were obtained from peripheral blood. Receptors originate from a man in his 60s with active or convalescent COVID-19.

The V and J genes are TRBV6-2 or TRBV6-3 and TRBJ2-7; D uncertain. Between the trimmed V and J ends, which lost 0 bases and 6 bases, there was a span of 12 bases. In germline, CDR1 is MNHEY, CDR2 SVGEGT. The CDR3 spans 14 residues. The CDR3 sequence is CASSYSIPGLEQYF. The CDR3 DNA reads TGTGCCAGCAGTTACTCGATCCCAGGTCTCGAGCAGTACTTC.

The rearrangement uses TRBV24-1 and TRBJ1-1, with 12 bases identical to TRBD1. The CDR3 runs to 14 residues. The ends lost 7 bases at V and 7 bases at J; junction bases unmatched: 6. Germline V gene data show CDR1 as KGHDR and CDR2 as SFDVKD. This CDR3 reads CATRGTGGLGEAFF. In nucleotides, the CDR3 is TGTGCCACCAGAGGGACAGGGGGCTTGGGTGAAGCTTTCTTT.

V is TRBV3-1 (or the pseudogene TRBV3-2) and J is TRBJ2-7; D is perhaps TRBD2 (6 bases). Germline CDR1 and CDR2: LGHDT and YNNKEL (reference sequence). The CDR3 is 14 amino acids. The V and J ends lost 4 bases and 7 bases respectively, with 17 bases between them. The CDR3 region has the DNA TGTGCCAGCAGCCCTCCGGGACTGACTATGGAGCAGTACTTC. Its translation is CASSPPGLTMEQYF.

The CDR3 loop reads CASSLGQAANTEAFF. CDR3 DNA sequence: TGTGCCAGCAGCTTAGGACAGGCAGCGAACACTGAAGCTTTCTTT. This rearrangement joins TRBV7-2 to TRBJ1-1; possibly TRBD1 for D (6 bases). Germline V CDR1 and CDR2: SGHTA, FQGNSA. The CDR3 totals 15 residues. The V gene lost 1 base and the J gene lost 1 base, with 10 bases spanning the gap.

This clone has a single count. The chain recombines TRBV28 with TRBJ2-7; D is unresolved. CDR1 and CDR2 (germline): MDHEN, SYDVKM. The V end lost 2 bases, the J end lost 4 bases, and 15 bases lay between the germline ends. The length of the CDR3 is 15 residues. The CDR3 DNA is TGTGCCAGCAGTTTAGTAGGCCAGGTGAATTACGAGCAGTACTTC. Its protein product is CASSLVGQVNYEQYF. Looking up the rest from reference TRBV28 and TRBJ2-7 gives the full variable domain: DVKVTQSSRYLVKRTGEKVFLECVQDMDHENMFWYRQDPGLGLRLIYFSYDVKMKEKGDIPEGYSVSREKKERFSLILESASTNQTSMYLCASSLVGQVNYEQYFGPGTRLTVT.

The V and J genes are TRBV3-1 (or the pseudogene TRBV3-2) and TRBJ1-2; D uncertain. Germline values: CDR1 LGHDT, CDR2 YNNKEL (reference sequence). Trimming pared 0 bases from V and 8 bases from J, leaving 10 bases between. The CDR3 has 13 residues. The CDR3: CASSQDIGGGYTF. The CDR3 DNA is TGTGCCAGCAGCCAAGATATAGGCGGGGGCTACACCTTC.

The CDR3 DNA reads TGCGCCAGCAGCTACGGACAGACGGTGAACACCGGGGAGCTGTTTTTT. Translating it yields CASSYGQTVNTGELFF. The V call is TRBV5-1, the J call TRBJ2-2; perhaps TRBD1 as D (6 bases). The V and J ends lost 3 bases and 1 base respectively, with 13 bases between them. This CDR3 comprises 16 residues. Looked up from germline, CDR1 is SGHRS and CDR2 is YFSETQ. The full variable domain, completed using reference TRBV5-1 and TRBJ2-2, is KAGVTQTPRYLIKTRGQQVTLSCSPISGHRSVSWYQQTPGQGLQFLFEYFSETQRNKGNFPGRFSGRQFSNSRSEMNVSTLELGDSALYLCASSYGQTVNTGELFFGEGSRLTVL.

CDR3 protein: CASSLRASEQFF. CDR3 in DNA: TGTGCCAGCAGCTTAAGAGCAAGTGAGCAGTTCTTC. This chain links TRBV7-2 with TRBJ2-1; D uncertain. CDR3 length: 12 amino acids. V was clipped by 2 bases and J by 9 bases, with 8 bases between them. Germline CDR1 reads SGHTA; CDR2 reads FQGNSA.

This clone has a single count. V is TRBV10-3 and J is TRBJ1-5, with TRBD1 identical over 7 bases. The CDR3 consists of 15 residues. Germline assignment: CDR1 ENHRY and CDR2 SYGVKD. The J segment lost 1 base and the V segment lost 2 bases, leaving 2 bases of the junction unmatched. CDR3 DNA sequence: TGTGCCATCAGTGAGGGGGACAGAAGCAATCAGCCCCAGCATTTT. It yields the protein CAISEGDRSNQPQHF.

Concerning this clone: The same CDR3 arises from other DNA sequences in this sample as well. The CDR3, as DNA: TGTGCCAGTAGTCGTGATAGGAACACTGAAGCTTTCTTT. Protein sequence: CASSRDRNTEAFF. V usage is TRBV19 and J usage is TRBJ1-1; no definite D call. CDR1 LNHDA and CDR2 SQIVND come from the germline V gene (reference sequence). V dropped 5 bases and J dropped 1 base, with 8 bases sitting between them. The length of the CDR3 is 13 residues.

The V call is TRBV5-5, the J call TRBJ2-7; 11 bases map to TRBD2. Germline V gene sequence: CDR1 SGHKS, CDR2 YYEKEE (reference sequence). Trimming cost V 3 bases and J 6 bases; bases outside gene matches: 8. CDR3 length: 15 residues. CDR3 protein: CASSSDPTSGGEQYF. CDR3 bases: TGTGCCAGCAGCTCGGACCCAACTAGCGGGGGCGAGCAGTACTTC.

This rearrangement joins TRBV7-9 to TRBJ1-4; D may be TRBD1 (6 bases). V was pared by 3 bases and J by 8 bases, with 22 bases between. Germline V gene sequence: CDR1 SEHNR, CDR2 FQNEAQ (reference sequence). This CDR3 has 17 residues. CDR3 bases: TGTGCCAGCAGCTTCTACACAGGGTCTAGGGGCGACGAAAAACTGTTTTTT. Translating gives CASSFYTGSRGDEKLFF. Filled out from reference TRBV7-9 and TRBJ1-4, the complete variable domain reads DTGVSQNPRHKITKRGQNVTFRCDPISEHNRLYWYRQTLGQGPEFLTYFQNEAQLEKSRLLSDRFSAERPKGSFSTLEIQRTEQGDSAMYLCASSFYTGSRGDEKLFFGSGTQLSVL.

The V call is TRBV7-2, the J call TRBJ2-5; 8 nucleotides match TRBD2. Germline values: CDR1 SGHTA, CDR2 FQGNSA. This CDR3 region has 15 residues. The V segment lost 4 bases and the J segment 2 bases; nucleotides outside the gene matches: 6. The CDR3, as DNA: TGTGCCAGCAGCTCTTCCACTAGCGGTCAAGAGACCCAGTACTTC. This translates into CASSSSTSGQETQYF.

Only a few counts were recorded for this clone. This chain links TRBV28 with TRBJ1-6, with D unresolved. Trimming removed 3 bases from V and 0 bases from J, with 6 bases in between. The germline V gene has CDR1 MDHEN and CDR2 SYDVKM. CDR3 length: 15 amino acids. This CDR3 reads CASSFGSSYNSPLHF. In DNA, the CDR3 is TGTGCCAGCAGTTTTGGCAGCTCCTATAATTCACCCCTCCACTTT.

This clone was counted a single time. For the CDR3, the DNA is TGTGCCAGCAGTCTATACGCAGGGTCTGAAGCTTTCTTT. It is translated as CASSLYAGSEAFF. The chain links TRBV12-3 or TRBV12-4 to TRBJ1-1, with a tentative D call TRBD1 (5 bases). V lost 5 bases and J 6 bases, leaving 13 bases between the germline ends. The length of the CDR3 is 13 residues.

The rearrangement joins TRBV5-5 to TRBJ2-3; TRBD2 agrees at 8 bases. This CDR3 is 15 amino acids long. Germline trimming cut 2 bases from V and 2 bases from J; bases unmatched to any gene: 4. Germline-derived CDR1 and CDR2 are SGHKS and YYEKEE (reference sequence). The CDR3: CASSFRGGITDTQYF. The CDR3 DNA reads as TGTGCCAGCAGCTTCCGCGGGGGGATCACAGATACGCAGTATTTT.

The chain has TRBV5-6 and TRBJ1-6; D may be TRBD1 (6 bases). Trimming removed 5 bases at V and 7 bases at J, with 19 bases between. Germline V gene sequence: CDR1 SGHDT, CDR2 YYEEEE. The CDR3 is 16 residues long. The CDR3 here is CASRPLGRTENSPLHF. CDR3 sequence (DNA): TGTGCCAGCAGGCCCCTAGGCAGGACAGAAAATTCACCCCTCCACTTT. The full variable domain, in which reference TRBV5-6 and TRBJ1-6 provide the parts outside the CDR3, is DAGVTQSPTHLIKTRGQQVTLRCSPKSGHDTVSWYQQALGQGPQFIFQYYEEEERQRGNFPDRFSGHQFPNYSSELNVNALLLGDSALYLCASRPLGRTENSPLHFGNGTRLTVT.

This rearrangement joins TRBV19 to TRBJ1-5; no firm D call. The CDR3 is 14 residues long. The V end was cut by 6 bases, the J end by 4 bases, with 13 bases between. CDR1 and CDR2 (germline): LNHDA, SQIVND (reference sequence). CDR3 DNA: TGTGCCAGTAGGTATCGGGAAGTAAATCAGCCCCAGCATTTT. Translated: CASRYREVNQPQHF. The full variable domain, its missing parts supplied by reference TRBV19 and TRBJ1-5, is DGGITQSPKYLFRKEGQNVTLSCEQNLNHDAMYWYRQDPGQGLRLIYYSQIVNDFQKGDIAEGYSVSREKKESFPLTVTSAQKNPTAFYLCASRYREVNQPQHFGDGTRLSIL.

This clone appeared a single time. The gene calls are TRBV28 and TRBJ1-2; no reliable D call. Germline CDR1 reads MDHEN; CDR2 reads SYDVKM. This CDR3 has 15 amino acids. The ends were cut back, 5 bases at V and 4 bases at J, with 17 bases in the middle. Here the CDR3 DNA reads TGTGCCAGCAGTCCGAAGTTACGACTGTTCTATGGCTACACCTTC. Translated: CASSPKLRLFYGYTF.

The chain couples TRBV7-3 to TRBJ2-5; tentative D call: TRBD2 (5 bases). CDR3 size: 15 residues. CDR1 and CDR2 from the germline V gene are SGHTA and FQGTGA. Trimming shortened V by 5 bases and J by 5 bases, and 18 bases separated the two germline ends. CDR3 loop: CASSLTALPGETQYF. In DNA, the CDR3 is TGTGCCAGCAGCCTTACGGCTCTACCGGGGGAGACCCAGTACTTC.

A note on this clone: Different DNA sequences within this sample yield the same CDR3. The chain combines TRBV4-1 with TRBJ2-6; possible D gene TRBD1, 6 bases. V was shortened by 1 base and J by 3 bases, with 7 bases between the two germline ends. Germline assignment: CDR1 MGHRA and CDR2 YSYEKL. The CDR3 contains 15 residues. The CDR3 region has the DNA TGCGCCAGCAGCCAAGCCAGGGGTGGGGCCAACGTCCTGACTTTC. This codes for CASSQARGGANVLTF.

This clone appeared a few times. The CDR3 region has the DNA TGTGCCAGCAGCCGGGAGGGGAGGGGCGGCGACTATGGCTACACCTTC. It is translated as CASSREGRGGDYGYTF. V gene TRBV5-8 combines with J gene TRBJ1-2, with D possibly being TRBD1 (5 bases). Germline V gives CDR1 SGHTS, CDR2 YDEGEE. The CDR3 runs to 16 residues. The V and J ends lost 4 bases and 3 bases respectively, with 19 bases between them.

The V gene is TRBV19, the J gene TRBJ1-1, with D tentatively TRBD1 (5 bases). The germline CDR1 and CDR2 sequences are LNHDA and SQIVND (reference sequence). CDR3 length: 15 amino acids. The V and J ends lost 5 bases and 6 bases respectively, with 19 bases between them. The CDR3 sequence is CASSLWGGTGAEAFF. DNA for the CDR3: TGTGCCAGTAGTTTATGGGGGGGGACGGGCGCTGAAGCTTTCTTT.

Here the CDR3 reads CSVHDGGGGETQYF. The CDR3 DNA is TGCAGCGTTCACGACGGGGGGGGCGGCGAGACCCAGTACTTC. This sequence joins TRBV29-1 and TRBJ2-5; TRBD2 matches at 8 bases. The CDR3 contains 14 residues. V lost 5 bases, J lost 5 bases, and 10 bases stayed unmatched. Germline CDR1 and CDR2: SQVTM and ANQGSEA.

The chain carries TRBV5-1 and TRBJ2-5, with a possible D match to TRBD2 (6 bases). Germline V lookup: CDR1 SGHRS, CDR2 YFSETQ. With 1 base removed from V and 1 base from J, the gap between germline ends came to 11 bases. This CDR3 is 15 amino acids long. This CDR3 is CASSLRNSGQETQYF. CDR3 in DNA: TGCGCCAGCAGCTTGCGGAATAGCGGCCAAGAGACCCAGTACTTC.

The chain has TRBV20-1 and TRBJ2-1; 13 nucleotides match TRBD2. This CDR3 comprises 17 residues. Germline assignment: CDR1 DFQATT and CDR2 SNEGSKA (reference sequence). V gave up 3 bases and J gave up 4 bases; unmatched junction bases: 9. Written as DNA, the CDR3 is TGCAGTGCTAGTACTAGCGGGAGGGCCGACCAATACAATGAGCAGTTCTTC. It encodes CSASTSGRADQYNEQFF.

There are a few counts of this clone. The CDR3 coding sequence is TGTGCCAGCTCGTCTGACAGGGATAAACTGTTTTTT. Translation gives CASSSDRDKLFF. This chain connects TRBV18 to TRBJ1-4, with 7 positions matching TRBD1. The CDR3 spans 12 residues. Germline CDR1 reads KGHSH; CDR2 reads LQKENI. Germline trimming cut 6 bases from V and 11 bases from J; bases unmatched to any gene: 6. The full variable domain, rest sourced from reference TRBV18 and TRBJ1-4, is NAGVMQNPRHLVRRRGQEARLRCSPMKGHSHVYWYRQLPEEGLKFMVYLQKENIIDESGMPKERFSAEFPKEGPSILRIQQVVRGDSAAYFCASSSDRDKLFFGSGTQLSVL.